The 10 T cell receptor beta chains below come from one sample, sequenced in a study of T cell responses to AZD1222 COVID-19 vaccine. Produced via immunoSEQ multiplex PCR; TCRdb's table is partial and in-frame only. The sample shows roughly 150,000 clones, 80% to 90% of them seen only once. The sample consisted of peripheral blood, taken on day 0 of AZD1222 vaccination. The receptors originated from an adult in good health.

DNA for the CDR3: TGTGCCAGCAGTGATCCCCCCTTGGGGCTTTACGAGCAGTACTTC. Amino acid sequence: CASSDPPLGLYEQYF. The chain couples TRBV6-1 to TRBJ2-7; possibly TRBD1 for D (5 bases). Germline CDR1 reads MNHNS; CDR2 reads SASEGT. This CDR3 region has 15 residues. Trimming took 3 bases from V and 4 from J, leaving 16 bases between them.

V gene TRBV27 combines with J gene TRBJ2-1; TRBD2 aligns across 9 bases. J lost 4 bases, V lost 6 bases, and 7 bases had no gene match. Germline V gene sequence: CDR1 MNHEY, CDR2 SMNVEV (reference sequence). CDR3 size: 15 residues. The CDR3 sequence: CASRERGATYNEQFF. As DNA, the CDR3 is TGTGCCAGCAGAGAGCGGGGGGCTACATACAATGAGCAGTTCTTC.

The chain links TRBV7-7 to TRBJ2-5; D gene unclear. There are 15 residues in the CDR3. Germline V gene data show CDR1 as SSHAT and CDR2 as FNYEAQ (reference sequence). The CDR3, as DNA: TGTGCTAGCTCTCTAGACCCAGGTTTCCAAGAGACCCAGTACTTC. Translated: CASSLDPGFQETQYF.

This clone was counted once. The same CDR3 also results from other DNA sequences found in this sample. V is TRBV4-2 and J is TRBJ1-5; tentatively, D is TRBD1 (6 bases). V lost 1 base and J lost 0, with 10 bases in between. Germline CDR1 LGHNA, CDR2 YNFKEQ. This CDR3 spans 16 amino acids. The CDR3 protein is CASSQGGGNSNQPQHF. CDR3 in DNA: TGTGCCAGCAGCCAAGGAGGGGGAAATAGCAATCAGCCCCAGCATTTT.

The count of this clone is one. The J gene is TRBJ2-6, the V gene TRBV18; D not resolved. The V gene's germline CDR1 is KGHSH and CDR2 LQKENI. V was clipped by 0 bases and J by 2 bases, with 5 bases between them. This CDR3 spans 15 amino acids. CDR3 coding DNA: TGTGCCAGCTCACCACCAGGCCCTGGGGCCAACGTCCTGACTTTC. Translated: CASSPPGPGANVLTF.

The chain recombines TRBV18 with TRBJ1-5; 9 bases fit TRBD1. CDR1 and CDR2 (germline): KGHSH, LQKENI. The CDR3 extends over 15 amino acids. Trimming cost V 6 bases and J 6 bases; bases outside gene matches: 9. The DNA of the CDR3 is TGTGCCAGCTCGCCTCCCACAGGGGGCGGTCAGCCCCAGCATTTT. Translated: CASSPPTGGGQPQHF. The entire variable domain, with the rest obtained from reference TRBV18 and TRBJ1-5, is as follows: NAGVMQNPRHLVRRRGQEARLRCSPMKGHSHVYWYRQLPEEGLKFMVYLQKENIIDESGMPKERFSAEFPKEGPSILRIQQVVRGDSAAYFCASSPPTGGGQPQHFGDGTRLSIL.

The V and J genes are TRBV18 and TRBJ2-1, with TRBD2 matching over 8 bases. The V segment lost 8 bases and the J segment 5 bases; nucleotides outside the gene matches: 5. Germline CDR1 KGHSH, CDR2 LQKENI. The CDR3 is 13 amino acids. CDR3 DNA: TGTGCCAGCGCCACTAGCGGAGACAATGAGCAGTTCTTC. This translates into CASATSGDNEQFF.

The chain has TRBV9 and TRBJ1-3, with TRBD1 as a possible D gene (5 bases). The V gene's germline CDR1 is SGDLS and CDR2 YYNGEE. CDR3 size: 15 residues. Trimming took off 5 bases at V and 9 bases at J, with 21 bases between the two ends. Here the CDR3 DNA reads TGTGCCAGCAGTGCGACCGGGACCCCCTGGGGCACCATATATTTT. As protein: CASSATGTPWGTIYF.

This clone has more than one count but fewer than ten. The chain joins TRBV18 to TRBJ2-7, with 9 bases identical to TRBD1. Germline-derived CDR1 and CDR2 are KGHSH and LQKENI. J was trimmed by 4 bases and V by 3 bases; bases with no gene match: 4. This CDR3 contains 14 residues. The CDR3 protein is CASSPPTGGYEQYF. CDR3 bases: TGTGCCAGCTCACCTCCGACAGGGGGTTACGAGCAGTACTTC.

The CDR3 loop reads CSVGTSPQETQYF. CDR3 in DNA: TGCAGCGTAGGGACCTCTCCTCAAGAGACCCAGTACTTC. This chain connects TRBV29-1 to TRBJ2-5; the D call may be TRBD1 or TRBD2 (5 bases each). The CDR3 runs to 13 residues. With 6 bases removed from V and 2 bases from J, the gap between germline ends came to 13 bases. Germline CDR1 is SQVTM and CDR2 is ANQGSEA.